This T cell receptor (beta chain) was found in a study of T cells in Graves' hyperthyroidism and ophthalmopathy. Broader study findings: A model using 13 V-J features told ophthalmopathy apart from stable hyperthyroidism.

This CDR3 region has 17 residues. J was trimmed by 7 bases and V by 1 base; bases with no gene match: 14. The germline gives CDR1 MGHRA, CDR2 YSYEKL. Patients showing uncontrolled infection, other autoimmune disease, pregnancy or lactation were ineligible. Thyroid ultrasound, orbital computed tomography, clinical symptoms, and serum thyroxine and TRAb underpinned diagnoses. Notes on this clonotype: Antigen: not known.

What was amplified from RNA transcripts were TCR beta CDR3 regions. HTBI primers were used for first-round RT-PCR of the TCR CDR3. TCRdb re-called the multiplex PCR reads with MiXCR, one entry per CDR3 protein. The sample lists fewer than 400,000 distinct CDR3 sequences, roughly 14% occurring once. The clonotype was recovered from a woman under 30 with Graves' hyperthyroidism that later progressed to Graves' ophthalmopathy. The genes are TRBV4-1 and TRBJ2-7; 9 nucleotides align to TRBD2. Sequencing input: blood. The chain's CDR3 is CASSQVDVGLATGEQYF. For the CDR3, the DNA is TGCGCCAGCAGCCAAGTCGATGTGGGACTAGCTACGGGGGAGCAGTACTTC.